This T cell receptor (beta chain) emerged from a study of blood T cells in healthy people across ages (dated by TCRdb to the mid-2010s). About the investigation overall: In model experiments, template switching captured roughly one uniquely barcoded TCR beta cDNA molecule for every two T cells. The study measured age-related changes in TCR beta repertoire diversity using deep sequencing normalized with unique cDNA molecular identifiers. Four age groups were formed from the donors: young (average approximately 15 years), middle-aged (approximately 39), aged (around 62) and long-lived (about 75). To avoid experimental bias, donors of different ages were randomly spread across the sequencing lanes. For two donors (one aged 18 to 29 and one aged 80 or older), the study analyzed two additional independent replicas of 1 million unique cDNA reads from the same blood draw. Here is what the overall study found, with its caveats: Donor CMV infection status was unknown, potentially confounding age-related changes in expanded clonotypes. Estimates of total diversity based on one million sequenced T cells were considered lower bounds and underestimates. Observed TCR beta diversity per million T cells fell roughly linearly with age, and a significant reduction was already apparent by age around 36. Observed TCR beta diversity correlated strongly with the percentage of naive T cells measured by flow cytometry. Conclusive comparison of naive and antigen-experienced compartments was prevented by the profiling of bulk unsorted PBMCs. Compared with the aged group, more naive CD4+ T cells, fewer expanded clones and increased TCR diversity were shown by the long-lived group, suggesting age selection.

There are a few counts of this clonotype. Its antigen remains undetermined. Base quality data are lacking; no much larger clone is found one base away. Systemically healthy Caucasian individuals from Russia, about 38 in total and aged roughly 6 to 100 years, were included as donors. Approximately 10 milliliters of peripheral blood were collected from each donor into EDTA-treated Vacutainer tubes. PBMCs were isolated by Ficoll-Paque density-gradient centrifugation, with at least 6 million obtained per sample. Total RNA, at least 5.5 micrograms per sample, was extracted from PBMCs with Trizol reagent. For every donor, flow cytometry on a PBMC aliquot measured the percentage of naive CD45RAhigh/CD27high T cells. Library preparation was by 5' RACE. Sequencing was performed on an Illumina HiSeq 2500. A second PCR of 7 to 11 cycles was run with a J-beta primer mix and a sample-barcoded 5' primer. Each TCR beta cDNA molecule received a unique molecular identifier from a template-switch 5' adaptor carrying 12 random nucleotides. Each sample yielded at least 3 million CDR3-containing paired-end reads. The Mint cDNA synthesis kit, primed by a TRBC-specific oligonucleotide, was used to synthesize first-strand cDNA from all RNA. Following uracil-DNA glycosylase treatment, a first 18-cycle PCR with universal primers M1SS and BC2_uni_R was performed on all cDNA. Regarding the original processing steps: For normalization, 1 million high-quality reads, each with a distinct molecular identifier, were randomly selected from each sample. Reads with shared molecular identifiers were discarded instead of being binned into consensus sequences. MiTCR, with a Q25 quality threshold and the strictest error-elimination algorithm, was used for CDR3 identification, clonotype clustering and error correction. A nonparametric unseen species model with Euler transformation was used to estimate a lower bound on total TCR beta diversity. TCRdb reanalyzed the raw reads on its own, using fastp at Q25 for trimming and MiXCR for clone calling, and kept in-frame beta chains. Rows matching on CDR3 protein sequence are summarized as one entry with the most common DNA and genes. The V and J calls follow TCRdb's processing rather than the paper's. The sample contains about 1.4 million distinct CDR3 sequences, 59% of them found a single time. The ten largest clones add up to 5% to 7% of the sample.

The CDR3 starts with the cysteine, ends with the phenylalanine, and has 14 residues. Only CDR3 DNA is held: 42 bases, read in frame from base 1. The V end loses 8 bases and the J end loses 3 bases, and a stretch of 18 bases separates them. Via the germline V gene (reference sequence), CDR1 is DFQATT and CDR2 SNEGSKA. This chain joins TRBV20-1 to TRBJ2-3, with the D gene not clear enough to name. This sequence originates from a man aged 18-30 years in good health. What was sequenced was blood. Read as DNA, the sequence is TGCAGTTCCCCGTCGGAAGTAGGTACAGATACGCAGTATTTT. This sequence encodes CSSPSEVGTDTQYF.